The clone carrying this T cell receptor beta chain is categorized as medium-sized. Genes and germline are mouse. The sequenced fragment ends 4 residues before the CDR3 boundary, so the rest is inferred from the germline J gene. Described time point: mouse skin at time of skin grafting. The CDR3 has 14 residues. CDR1 is FNHDT, CDR2 SITEND, per germline (reference sequence). V was clipped by 4 bases and J by 1 base; unmatched bases: 2. The data belong to a study of CD8+ T cells in alopecia areata. Isolated RNA was reverse transcribed into cDNA used as the sequencing template. The data were produced by immunoSEQ multiplex PCR, yet TCRdb's version contains in-frame clones alone and is incomplete. Sampling found some 1,100 clones, none seen once.

The TCR comes from a C3H/HeJ mouse with alopecia areata. As its MHC haplotype, the strain has H2-k. The V and J genes are TRBV19 and TRBJ2-5; 8 bases match TRBD2. This sample comprised skin, obtained at week 0. The DNA read from the CDR3 is TGTGCCAGCAGTCTACTGGGGGACCAAGAC. Protein product: CASSLLGDQD. The whole CDR3 region reads CASSLLGDQDTQYF.